Following are 27 T cell receptor beta chains from one sample sequenced in a study of post-analysis software for immune sequencing data. General study findings and limits: Controls showed lower frequencies than patients for five or six TRBV segments, and TRBV5-6, TRBV5-1 and TRBV20-1 were among these.

What these receptors recognize is not known. Unique molecular identifiers featured in each of the TCR beta cDNA libraries. TCRdb independently ran MiXCR on the PCR reads; one entry per CDR3 protein. The sample lists approximately 770,000 distinct CDR3 sequences; about half were seen once. The sequenced sample consisted of blood. The receptor set was obtained from a girl aged 10-17 years with multiple sclerosis.

This clonotype was picked up a small number of times. This sequence joins TRBV20-1 and TRBJ1-2, with 7 bases that match TRBD1. Germline trimming cut 5 bases from V and 6 bases from J; bases unmatched to any gene: 6. Germline V gives CDR1 DFQATT, CDR2 SNEGSKA (reference sequence). The CDR3 is 12 residues long. The CDR3 protein is CSAGPGGNGYTF. The CDR3 coding sequence is TGCAGTGCTGGGCCAGGGGGAAATGGCTACACCTTC.

The chain carries TRBV20-1 and TRBJ2-7; 7 bases line up with TRBD1. Trimming cost V 4 bases and J 2 bases; bases outside gene matches: 11. The germline gives CDR1 DFQATT, CDR2 SNEGSKA (reference sequence). This CDR3 has 15 residues. As DNA, the CDR3 is TGCAGTGCTACCTCAAGACAGGGAATAGCCTACGAGCAGTACTTC. It specifies CSATSRQGIAYEQYF.

The chain carries TRBV28 and TRBJ2-1, with D maybe TRBD2 (6 bases). This CDR3 is 17 amino acids long. Looked up from germline, CDR1 is MDHEN and CDR2 is SYDVKM. V lost 6 bases and J lost 2, with 20 bases in between. The CDR3 coding sequence is TGTGCCAGCAGCCCTGCAAACGGGAGTTTCCCCTACAATGAGCAGTTCTTC. Translated, it gives CASSPANGSFPYNEQFF.

This chain connects TRBV5-4 to TRBJ2-5; the D is unclear. V lost 1 base, J lost 3 bases, and 4 bases lay in between. Germline loops: CDR1 SGHNT, CDR2 YYREEE (reference sequence). The CDR3 is 12 residues long. The CDR3 is CASSLPKETQYF. The CDR3 nucleotides read TGTGCCAGCAGCTTGCCGAAAGAGACCCAGTACTTC. Using reference TRBV5-4 and TRBJ2-5 for the parts outside the CDR3, the full variable domain is ETGVTQSPTHLIKTRGQQVTLRCSSQSGHNTVSWYQQALGQGPQFIFQYYREEENGRGNFPPRFSGLQFPNYSSELNVNALELDDSALYLCASSLPKETQYFGPGTRLLVL.

V and J are TRBV7-9 and TRBJ2-3; possibly TRBD2 for D (5 bases). Trimming shortened V by 4 bases and J by 2 bases, and 7 bases separated the two germline ends. The CDR3 is 13 amino acids. In germline, CDR1 is SEHNR, CDR2 FQNEAQ (reference sequence). CDR3 coding DNA: TGTGCCAGCAGCTATCTAGCCACAGATACGCAGTATTTT. Translated: CASSYLATDTQYF.

The sample holds a few counts of this clonotype. V and J are TRBV4-3 and TRBJ2-1; D is undetermined. Germline CDR1 is LGHNA and CDR2 is YSLEER. V was cut by 4 bases and J by 4 bases, with 14 bases left in between. CDR3 length: 15 amino acids. The CDR3 loop is CASSPAFSGYNEQFF. The CDR3 DNA reads as TGCGCCAGCAGCCCTGCTTTCAGTGGATACAATGAGCAGTTCTTC.

The V and J genes are TRBV12-3 or TRBV12-4 and TRBJ1-1; 10 bases map to TRBD1. The V segment lost 6 bases and the J segment 5 bases; nucleotides outside the gene matches: 6. The CDR3 length is 14 residues. As DNA, the CDR3 is TGTGCCAGCAGCGGACAGGGGGTTAGAACTGAAGCTTTCTTT. It is translated as CASSGQGVRTEAFF.

To note about this clonotype: Just one base apart from a much larger clone, this may be a read error. V is TRBV7-9 and J is TRBJ2-1; unclear D gene. The CDR3 sequence is 14 residues long. V was trimmed by 2 bases and J by 0 bases, leaving 5 bases between them. CDR1 SEHNR and CDR2 FQNEAQ come from the germline V gene (reference sequence). CDR3 residues: CASSLRISYNEQFF. The CDR3 region has the DNA TGTGCCAGCAGCTTAAGGATCTCCTACAATGAGCAGTTCTTC.

This chain links TRBV7-9 with TRBJ2-3; TRBD2 aligns across 12 bases. CDR3 length equals 17 residues. With 3 bases clipped from V and 2 bases from J, the junction kept 6 bases outside the gene matches. The germline gives CDR1 SEHNR, CDR2 FQNEAQ (reference sequence). CDR3 amino acids: CASSFGLAGPHTDTQYF. CDR3 nucleotides: TGTGCCAGCAGCTTTGGACTAGCGGGACCCCACACAGATACGCAGTATTTT.

This clonotype appeared a few times. V usage is TRBV13 and J usage is TRBJ2-1; TRBD1 or TRBD2 may be the D gene (5 bases each). From germline, CDR1 is PRHDT and CDR2 FYEKMQ (reference sequence). The CDR3 spans 16 residues. Trimming cost V 1 base and J 5 bases, with 15 bases left between them. As DNA, the CDR3 is TGTGCCAGCAGCTTAGTTCCGGGGCTAGCACACAATGAGCAGTTCTTC. It yields the protein CASSLVPGLAHNEQFF.

The chain links TRBV15 to TRBJ2-7; perhaps TRBD2 as D (5 bases). The V end was cut by 0 bases, the J end by 1 base, with 16 bases between. Germline V gives CDR1 LNHNV, CDR2 YYDKDF (reference sequence). The CDR3 contains 17 residues. In DNA, the CDR3 is TGTGCCACCAGCAGAGATTGGGATTCGGGAACGTCCTACGAGCAGTACTTC. Translating it yields CATSRDWDSGTSYEQYF.

For this clonotype: A read error may account for a junction end that differs from germline. The chain combines TRBV6-5 with TRBJ1-4; 9 bases match TRBD1. Germline-derived CDR1 and CDR2 are MNHEY and SVGAGI. This CDR3 comprises 18 residues. The CDR3 region is CASSSTTGQGATNGKLFF. As DNA, the CDR3 is TGTGCCAGCAGTTCCACCACGGGACAGGGCGCCACGAATGGAAAACTGTTTTTT.

The chain joins TRBV7-8 to TRBJ2-7, with D perhaps matching TRBD2 (5 bases). With 5 bases removed from V and 4 bases from J, the gap between germline ends came to 15 bases. The CDR3 is 14 amino acids. Germline CDR1 SGHVS, CDR2 FQNEAQ. In DNA, the CDR3 is TGTGCCAGCAGCACCACCCTTACGGGATACGAGCAGTACTTC. Translated: CASSTTLTGYEQYF.

In regard to this clonotype: At one end, the junction sequence differs from germline, possibly due to a read error. V usage is TRBV12-5 and J usage is TRBJ2-3, with 8 bases fitting TRBD2. Germline assignment: CDR1 LGHNT and CDR2 FRNRAP. The CDR3 covers 18 residues. For the CDR3, the DNA is TGTGCTGGTGGTTATGGCCTAACGGGGGGGCCCACAGATGATACGCAGTATTTT. Translating gives CAGGYGLTGGPTDDTQYF.

The V call is TRBV29-1, the J call TRBJ1-2; TRBD1 is a possible D gene (5 bases). V was trimmed by 7 bases and J by 2 bases, leaving 14 bases between them. Germline assignment: CDR1 SQVTM and CDR2 ANQGSEA. This CDR3 is 13 amino acids long. The CDR3 loop is CSAAGRENYGYTF. CDR3 nucleotides: TGCAGCGCAGCGGGACGGGAAAACTATGGCTACACCTTC.

This clonotype was counted between two and nine times. This rearrangement joins TRBV12-3 or TRBV12-4 to TRBJ1-4, with D possibly matching TRBD1 (5 bases). This CDR3 spans 14 amino acids. Trimming removed 8 bases at V and 5 bases at J, with 15 bases between. The CDR3 reads CASHRSGPNEKLFF. The CDR3, as DNA: TGTGCCAGCCATCGGTCGGGACCAAATGAAAAACTGTTTTTT.

V usage is TRBV9 and J usage is TRBJ1-5; D remains ambiguous. Per germline, CDR1 SGDLS and CDR2 YYNGEE. Between the trimmed V and J ends, which lost 3 bases and 2 bases, there was a span of 12 bases. The CDR3 extends over 15 amino acids. CDR3 sequence: CASSAGPRGNQPQHF. The CDR3 region has the DNA TGTGCCAGCAGCGCGGGCCCGAGAGGCAATCAGCCCCAGCATTTT.

The J gene is TRBJ2-2, the V gene TRBV5-1; D might be TRBD1 (5 bases). Germline lookup yields CDR1 SGHRS and CDR2 YFSETQ. This CDR3 has 16 amino acids. Trimming stripped 5 bases from V and 4 bases from J, with 18 bases between. This CDR3 reads CASSSTKLGVTGELFF. For the CDR3, the DNA is TGCGCCAGCAGTTCTACGAAGCTAGGGGTCACCGGGGAGCTGTTTTTT.

In regard to this clonotype: The junction differs from germline at one of its ends, possibly a read error. CDR3 bases: TGCAGCGTACTATCAGAGGGAGAGACCCAGAACTTC. Its protein is CSVLSEGETQNF. The chain employs TRBV29-1 and TRBJ2-5; D may be TRBD2 (5 bases). Germline-derived CDR1 and CDR2 are SQVTM and ANQGSEA. The CDR3 contains 12 residues.

The rearrangement uses TRBV29-1 and TRBJ2-1; a weak D match, TRBD2 (6 bases). The CDR3 runs to 15 residues. Germline CDR1 SQVTM, CDR2 ANQGSEA. Trimming removed 0 bases at V and 7 bases at J, with 16 bases between. For the CDR3, the DNA is TGCAGCGTTGAAGACCCCGGGGGTACGCTTAATGAGCAGTTCTTC. Translation gives CSVEDPGGTLNEQFF.

The rearrangement uses TRBV20-1 and TRBJ2-7; D gene ambiguous. The CDR3 is made up of 14 amino acids. V lost 2 bases and J 3 bases, leaving 14 bases between the germline ends. Germline V gene sequence: CDR1 DFQATT, CDR2 SNEGSKA (reference sequence). The CDR3 spells CSARTPGTFYEQYF. The CDR3 nucleotides read TGCAGTGCTAGAACCCCCGGCACCTTCTACGAGCAGTACTTC.

Only a few counts were recorded for this clonotype. The genes are TRBV5-1 and TRBJ2-1; 8 bases fit TRBD2. J lost 6 bases, V lost 1 base, and 9 bases had no gene match. This CDR3 is built from 16 residues. CDR1 and CDR2 from the germline V gene are SGHRS and YFSETQ. Here the CDR3 DNA reads TGCGCCAGCAGCTTGTTTAGTACTAGCGGCACCAATGAGCAGTTCTTC. It encodes CASSLFSTSGTNEQFF.

DNA of the CDR3: TGCAGTGCTTCGTCTCCGTGGAGCTCCTACAATGAGCAGTTCTTC. Its protein is CSASSPWSSYNEQFF. The chain employs TRBV20-1 and TRBJ2-1; D uncertain. This CDR3 region has 15 residues. Germline V gene data show CDR1 as DFQATT and CDR2 as SNEGSKA (reference sequence). Trimming removed 5 bases at V and 0 bases at J, with 14 bases between.

This sequence joins TRBV28 and TRBJ2-7; no firm D call. The V gene's germline CDR1 is MDHEN and CDR2 SYDVKM. The CDR3 is made up of 13 amino acids. The V gene lost 6 bases and the J gene lost 2 bases, with 11 bases spanning the gap. In DNA form, the CDR3 reads TGTGCCAGCAGCCAGACATTCGCCTACGAGCAGTACTTC. It codes for CASSQTFAYEQYF.

This clonotype appeared a few times. The V call is TRBV20-1, the J call TRBJ2-7; D not certain. Trimming shortened V by 6 bases and J by 0 bases, and 18 bases separated the two germline ends. There are 15 residues in the CDR3. Looked up from germline, CDR1 is DFQATT and CDR2 is SNEGSKA (reference sequence). The DNA for the CDR3 is TGCAGTGCCCAAGGGTGGGGAAAGACCTCCTACGAGCAGTACTTC. Its translation is CSAQGWGKTSYEQYF.

The J gene is TRBJ2-7, the V gene TRBV20-1, with 7 bases lining up with TRBD1. With V trimmed by 6 bases and J by 5 bases, 10 bases remained unmatched. CDR1 and CDR2 (germline): DFQATT, SNEGSKA (reference sequence). The CDR3 spans 13 residues. Here the CDR3 DNA reads TGCAGTGCAAACTACAGGGGTGGTAACGAGCAGTACTTC. Its protein is CSANYRGGNEQYF.

Of note for this clonotype: A read error may be the cause here, since a much bigger clone is one base away. In DNA, the CDR3 is TGTGCCAGCAGCGGTTCGACAGAAACTCTGAACTATAACTACAATGAGCAGTACTTC. This codes for CASSGSTETLNYNYNEQYF. The rearrangement links TRBV5-6 to TRBJ2-5, with a weak D call TRBD1 (5 bases). In germline, CDR1 is SGHDT, CDR2 YYEEEE. The CDR3 sequence is 19 residues long. With 4 bases removed from V and 11 bases from J, the gap between germline ends came to 36 bases.